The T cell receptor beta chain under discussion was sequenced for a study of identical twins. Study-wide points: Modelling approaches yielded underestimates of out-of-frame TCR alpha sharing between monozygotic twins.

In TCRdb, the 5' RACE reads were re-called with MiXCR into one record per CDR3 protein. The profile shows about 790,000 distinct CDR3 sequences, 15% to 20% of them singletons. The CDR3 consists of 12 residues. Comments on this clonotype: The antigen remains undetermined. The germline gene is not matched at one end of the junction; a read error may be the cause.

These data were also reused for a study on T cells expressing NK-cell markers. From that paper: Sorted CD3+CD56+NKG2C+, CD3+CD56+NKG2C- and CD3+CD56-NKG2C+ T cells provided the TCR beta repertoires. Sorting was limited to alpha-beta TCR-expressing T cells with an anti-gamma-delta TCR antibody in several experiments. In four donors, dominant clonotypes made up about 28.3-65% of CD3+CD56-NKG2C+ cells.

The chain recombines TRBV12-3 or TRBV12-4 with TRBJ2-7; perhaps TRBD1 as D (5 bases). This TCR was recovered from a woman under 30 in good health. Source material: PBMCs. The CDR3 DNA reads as TGTGCCGTTCAGACAGCGCCCTATGAGCAGTACTTC. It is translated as CAVQTAPYEQYF.